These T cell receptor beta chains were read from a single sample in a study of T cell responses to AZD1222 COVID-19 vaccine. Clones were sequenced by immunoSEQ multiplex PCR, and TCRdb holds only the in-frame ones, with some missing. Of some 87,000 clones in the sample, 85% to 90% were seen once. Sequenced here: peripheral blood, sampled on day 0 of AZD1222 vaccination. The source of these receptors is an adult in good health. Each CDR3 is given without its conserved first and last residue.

cdr3_aa: ASSPRQGRRTSGRFYEQY
v_call: TRBV28

cdr3_aa: ASSDHVDIGYGYT
v_call: TRBV9

cdr3_aa: ATSRDSSGQETQY
v_call: TRBV15

cdr3_aa: ASTKREGPPDTQY
v_call: TRBV2

cdr3_aa: ASSNNRVGNTEAF
v_call: TRBV19

cdr3_aa: ASIPIGQDNYGYT
v_call: TRBV19

cdr3_aa: AITSRLDRGEQY
v_call: TRBV10-3

cdr3_aa: ASSPRTENTEAF
v_call: TRBV5-4

cdr3_aa: ASSLHSGSSYNEQF
v_call: TRBV28

cdr3_aa: ASSSWGRRQF
v_call: TRBV7-9

cdr3_aa: ASSDDRGRDRNTQY
v_call: TRBV2

cdr3_aa: ASSQDTGTGELF
v_call: TRBV4-3

cdr3_aa: ASSPTPGQPKANYGYT
v_call: TRBV27

cdr3_aa: ASSPAGNPGANVLT
v_call: TRBV28

cdr3_aa: AISSGVYGYT
v_call: TRBV28

cdr3_aa: AISEGASGSSYNEQF
v_call: TRBV10-3

cdr3_aa: AWSRNTMNTEAF
v_call: TRBV30

cdr3_aa: ATSDSGQVSGSGNTIY
v_call: TRBV24-1

cdr3_aa: ASSLCRGNSPLH
v_call: TRBV7-3

cdr3_aa: ASSPGVSANTGELF
v_call: TRBV18

cdr3_aa: ASSPGASGRAIPDTQY
v_call: TRBV18

cdr3_aa: ATNDRGQGTGELF
v_call: TRBV15

cdr3_aa: ASSADPGTSGLEQY
v_call: TRBV9

cdr3_aa: SVVGGSNTGELF
v_call: TRBV29-1

cdr3_aa: ASSFLLAGGVYNEQF
v_call: TRBV28

cdr3_aa: ASSRDNNQPQH
v_call: TRBV7-2